This is a list of T cell receptor beta chains from one sample in a study of T cell responses to AZD1222 COVID-19 vaccine. TCRdb's copy holds only in-frame clones and misses some; the assay was immunoSEQ multiplex PCR. The table includes about 130,000 clones, approximately 93% detected once. Sequenced here: peripheral blood, sampled on day 0 of AZD1222 vaccination. The receptors stem from an adult in good health. The CDR3 runs from the conserved cysteine through the conserved F or W. Each record gives: V gene, clone size, D gene, J gene, CDR3 protein, CDR3 DNA. D genes are given only for firm matches. The size of a clone is reported for some rows only, either as once, few or many, or as a class for expanded clones.

V: TRBV19; size: NA; D: TRBD1; J: TRBJ1-1; CDR3: CASSDREDTEAFF; DNA: TGTGCCAGCAGCGACAGGGAGGATACTGAAGCTTTCTTT
V: TRBV5-1; size: NA; D: TRBD2; J: TRBJ2-7; CDR3: CASSSGLAGINEQYF; DNA: TGCGCCAGCAGCTCGGGACTAGCGGGGATTAACGAGCAGTACTTC
V: TRBV2; size: few; D: TRBD1; J: TRBJ1-1; CDR3: CASSDRGTEAFF; DNA: TGTGCCAGCAGCGACAGGGGAACTGAAGCTTTCTTT
V: TRBV7-9; size: NA; D: NA; J: TRBJ1-1; CDR3: CASSSPTGALNTEAFF; DNA: TGTGCCAGCAGCTCCCCAACCGGGGCCTTGAACACTGAAGCTTTCTTT
V: TRBV18; size: NA; D: NA; J: TRBJ1-1; CDR3: CASSPPQGRHTEAFF; DNA: TGTGCCAGCTCACCACCCCAGGGGAGGCACACTGAAGCTTTCTTT
V: TRBV2; size: NA; D: NA; J: TRBJ2-2; CDR3: CASSEGGAGRSGELFF; DNA: TGTGCCAGCAGTGAAGGGGGGGCAGGGCGTTCCGGGGAGCTGTTTTTT
V: TRBV7-8; size: NA; D: NA; J: TRBJ1-2; CDR3: CASSLSSYGYTF; DNA: TGTGCCAGCAGCTTATCGTCTTACGGCTACACCTTC
V: TRBV19; size: NA; D: NA; J: TRBJ1-1; CDR3: CASSIPADSMNTEAFF; DNA: TGTGCCAGTAGTATTCCCGCCGACAGCATGAACACTGAAGCTTTCTTT
V: TRBV23-1; size: NA; D: NA; J: TRBJ1-5; CDR3: CASSPGHSNQPQHF; DNA: TGCGCCAGCAGTCCGGGACATAGCAATCAGCCCCAGCATTTT
V: TRBV2; size: NA; D: TRBD1; J: TRBJ1-5; CDR3: CASSAGTGGNQPQHF; DNA: TGTGCCAGCAGTGCCGGGACAGGGGGCAATCAGCCCCAGCATTTT
V: TRBV5-1; size: NA; D: NA; J: TRBJ2-7; CDR3: CASSELNREISYEQYF; DNA: TGCGCCAGCAGCGAATTAAACAGGGAAATCTCCTACGAGCAGTACTTC
V: TRBV6-6; size: NA; D: NA; J: TRBJ2-6; CDR3: CASSYRTSGANVLTF; DNA: TGTGCCAGCAGTTACCGTACCTCTGGGGCCAACGTCCTGACTTTC
V: TRBV5-1; size: NA; D: NA; J: TRBJ1-2; CDR3: CASSSRDMGNYGYTF; DNA: TGCGCCAGCAGCTCGAGGGACATGGGAAACTATGGCTACACCTTC
V: TRBV10-3; size: once; D: TRBD1; J: TRBJ1-5; CDR3: CAISPGGNSNQPQHF; DNA: TGTGCCATCAGCCCAGGGGGCAATAGCAATCAGCCCCAGCATTTT
V: TRBV7-9; size: once; D: NA; J: TRBJ2-2; CDR3: CASSLPGVGTGELFF; DNA: TGTGCCAGCAGCTTACCAGGGGTCGGCACCGGGGAGCTGTTTTTT
V: TRBV12-2; size: NA; D: NA; J: TRBJ2-5; CDR3: CASRLEPSSGQETQYF; DNA: TGTGCAAGTCGCTTAGAGCCCTCTAGCGGACAAGAGACCCAGTACTTC
V: TRBV6-5; size: NA; D: NA; J: TRBJ2-2; CDR3: CASIRQGWTGELFF; DNA: TGTGCCAGCATCCGTCAGGGTTGGACCGGGGAGCTGTTTTTT
V: TRBV6-6; size: NA; D: NA; J: TRBJ1-5; CDR3: CASRRDPSNQPQHF; DNA: TGTGCCAGCAGGCGGGACCCTAGCAATCAGCCCCAGCATTTT